This T cell receptor (beta chain) was identified in a study of graft-versus-host responses after intestinal transplantation. About the study: Grafts that recipients had were multivisceral, liver-intestinal, or isolated intestinal transplants. The study gave all recipients anti-thymocyte globulin induction, then tacrolimus and steroids for approximately three years. Overall study results and limits: Graft-donor T cell macrochimerism coincided with high graft-versus-host to host-versus-graft clonal ratios in allografts. Marrow from the recipient contained GvH clones, some of which had appeared first in ileum or blood.

This CDR3 has 14 amino acids. Germline V gives CDR1 MNHNS, CDR2 SASEGT. The V segment lost 5 bases and the J segment 3 bases; nucleotides outside the gene matches: 6. Only in-frame clones appear in the TCRdb table, and some are missing; sequencing was by immunoSEQ multiplex PCR. In the table there are some 100,000 clones, about nine tenths of which are singletons. Remarks on this clone: Its antigen is as yet unknown.

The sequencing here drew on unstimulated CD8+ T cells sorted from spleen or lymph node cells, taken before transplant. This receptor was obtained from a human donor who was the organ donor for an intestinal transplant. The chain joins TRBV6-1 to TRBJ2-7; 8 nucleotides align to TRBD1. In DNA, the CDR3 is TGTGCCAGCAGTTCAGGGGGCCGGTACTACGAGCAGTACTTC. Translated: CASSSGGRYYEQYF.